This record concerns one TCR beta chain sequence. Its cognate antigen is unknown. This CDR3 is 13 amino acids long. Trimming pared 5 bases from V and 4 bases from J, leaving 12 bases between. CDR1 and CDR2 (germline): SGHRS, YFSETQ. The PCR ran on 60 Vbeta and 13 Jbeta primers. Sequenced by immunoSEQ multiplex PCR; TCRdb stores in-frame clones only, minus some. The sample has around 140,000 clones, and its top ten clones hold 0.85% to 1%. These data originate in a study of cytomegalovirus exposure and HLA in healthy donors. Points from the study as a whole: Overall, approximately 150 TCR beta chains were annotated as cytomegalovirus-associated.

The sample comprised PBMCs. The chain employs TRBV5-1 and TRBJ2-5, with TRBD1 as a possible D gene (6 bases). The TCR was taken from a male donor in good health and CMV-seronegative. CDR3 nucleotide sequence: TGCGCCAGCAGGAGGGGGACGGTAGAGACCCAGTACTTC. Protein sequence: CASRRGTVETQYF. The entire variable domain, with the rest obtained from reference TRBV5-1 and TRBJ2-5, is as follows: KAGVTQTPRYLIKTRGQQVTLSCSPISGHRSVSWYQQTPGQGLQFLFEYFSETQRNKGNFPGRFSGRQFSNSRSEMNVSTLELGDSALYLCASRRGTVETQYFGPGTRLLVL.